This TCR beta chain was recorded in a study of glioma-infiltrating T cells after dendritic cell vaccination. Amplification used 60 V beta primers and 13 J beta primers. Assay used: immunoSEQ multiplex PCR; TCRdb lists only in-frame clones, some missing. The sample has tens of thousands of clones, around four fifths seen once; the top ten hold about 6.8%. As regards this clone: As yet, its antigen is unknown.

Time point here: after dendritic cell vaccination, including at tumor progression/relapse. Trimming took off 5 bases at V and 4 bases at J, with 9 bases between the two ends. This CDR3 is built from 12 residues. Germline CDR1 is SGHTA and CDR2 is FQGNSA. General study results and limits: Estimated pretreatment TIL content predicted outcome after dendritic cell vaccination.

This receptor was identified in a human donor with glioblastoma. This specimen was blood, taken after dendritic cell vaccination. The chain has TRBV7-2 and TRBJ2-7, with unresolved D. CDR3 sequence reads: CASSSIEYEQYF. In DNA form, the CDR3 reads TGTGCCAGCAGCAGTATCGAGTACGAGCAGTACTTC.